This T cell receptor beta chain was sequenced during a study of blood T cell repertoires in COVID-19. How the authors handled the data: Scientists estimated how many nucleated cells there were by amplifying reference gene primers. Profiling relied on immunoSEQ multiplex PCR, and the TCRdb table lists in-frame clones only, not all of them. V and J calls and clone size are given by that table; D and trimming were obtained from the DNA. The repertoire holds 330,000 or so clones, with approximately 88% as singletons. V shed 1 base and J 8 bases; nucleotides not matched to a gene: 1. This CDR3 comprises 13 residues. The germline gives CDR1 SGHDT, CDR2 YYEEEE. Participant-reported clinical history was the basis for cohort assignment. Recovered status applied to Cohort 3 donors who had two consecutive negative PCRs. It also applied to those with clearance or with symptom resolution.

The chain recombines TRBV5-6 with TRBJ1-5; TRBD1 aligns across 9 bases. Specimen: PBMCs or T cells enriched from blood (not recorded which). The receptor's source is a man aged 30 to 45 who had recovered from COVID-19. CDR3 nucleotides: TGTGCCAGCAGCTTGAGACAGGGGGAGCCCCAGCATTTT. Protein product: CASSLRQGEPQHF.